What follows are 27 T cell receptor beta chains derived from one specimen sequenced in a study of cytomegalovirus exposure and HLA in healthy donors (dated by TCRdb to 2016 to 2017). The library was generated by the immunoSEQ multiplex PCR assay. For the multiplex PCR, a mixture combining 60 forward primers for TCR Vbeta segments and 13 reverse primers for TCR Jbeta segments was used. TCRdb provides this immuneACCESS table in a form limited to in-frame rearrangements. Some clones are lacking; in checked studies, under half of them reflect an unresolved V gene, and why the rest are absent is not known. Counted in this sample were some 200,000 clones; roughly 78% of them appeared once. The biggest ten clones account for approximately 1.5% of the sample. Sequenced input: PBMCs. The receptors come from a girl aged 5 to 17 in good health and CMV-seropositive.

As concerns this clone: A read error may account for a junction end that differs from germline. This sequence joins TRBV11-2 and TRBJ2-7, with a tentative D call TRBD1 (5 bases). The CDR3 totals 12 residues. The germline CDR1 and CDR2 sequences are SGHAT and FQNNGV. CDR3 protein: CASSLDSFEQYF. CDR3 in DNA: TGTGCCAGCAGCCTAGACAGTTTTGAGCAGTACTTC.

V and J are TRBV19 and TRBJ1-2; D unclear. Trimming removed 7 bases at V and 8 bases at J, with 17 bases between. Germline CDR1 is LNHDA and CDR2 is SQIVND (reference sequence). The CDR3 spans 13 residues. CDR3 protein: CASTRAAEVGYTF. The CDR3 nucleotides read TGTGCCAGTACCCGCGCGGCCGAGGTGGGCTACACCTTC.

The chain uses TRBV9 and TRBJ2-2, with 8 positions matching TRBD2. The germline gives CDR1 SGDLS, CDR2 YYNGEE. The CDR3 contains 13 residues. V trimming: 3 bases; J trimming: 8 bases; junction bases outside the gene matches: 3. DNA of the CDR3: TGTGCCAGCAGCGCCCCTAGCGGGGGGGAGCTGTTTTTT. Its protein product is CASSAPSGGELFF.

This clone was seen only once. The rearrangement joins TRBV7-9 to TRBJ1-1; 7 positions agree with TRBD1. From germline, CDR1 is SEHNR and CDR2 FQNEAQ (reference sequence). J was trimmed by 2 bases and V by 1 base; bases with no gene match: 13. The CDR3 is 18 amino acids. The DNA of the CDR3 is TGTGCCAGCAGCTTAGGGGTTATAAGGGGGCCTATTAACACTGAAGCTTTCTTT. Encoded protein: CASSLGVIRGPINTEAFF.

V usage is TRBV19 and J usage is TRBJ1-1, with a tentative D call TRBD1 (5 bases). This CDR3 is 14 amino acids long. Germline CDR1 is LNHDA and CDR2 is SQIVND (reference sequence). V lost 5 bases and J 1 base, leaving 11 bases between the germline ends. Here the CDR3 reads CASSSGQGNTEAFF. CDR3 sequence (DNA): TGTGCCAGTAGTTCAGGGCAGGGGAACACTGAAGCTTTCTTT.

The gene calls are TRBV14 and TRBJ2-7, with 14 bases aligning to TRBD2. This CDR3 is 18 amino acids long. V was clipped by 1 base and J by 0 bases; unmatched bases: 5. Germline CDR1 SGHDN, CDR2 FVKESK. CDR3 nucleotides: TGTGCCAGCAGCCAAGTGACTAGCGGGGGGGCCGGCTCCTACGAGCAGTACTTC. Amino acid sequence: CASSQVTSGGAGSYEQYF.

The chain employs TRBV6-1 and TRBJ2-5; possibly TRBD1 for D (5 bases). V was cut by 4 bases and J by 5 bases, with 11 bases left in between. Germline loops: CDR1 MNHNS, CDR2 SASEGT. The CDR3 is made up of 13 amino acids. The CDR3, as DNA: TGTGCCAGCAGTGGACAGTCAGGGGAGACCCAGTACTTC. It codes for CASSGQSGETQYF.

The gene calls are TRBV27 and TRBJ1-1, with 7 bases identical to TRBD1. The CDR3 extends over 13 amino acids. V gave up 6 bases and J gave up 4 bases; unmatched junction bases: 5. CDR1 MNHEY and CDR2 SMNVEV come from the germline V gene (reference sequence). The CDR3 DNA sequence: TGTGCCAGCAGCCTCGACAGGGCCACTGAAGCTTTCTTT. This translates into CASSLDRATEAFF.

The count of this clone is one. V usage is TRBV7-2 and J usage is TRBJ2-4, with 14 positions matching TRBD2. Germline V CDR1 and CDR2: SGHTA, FQGNSA. The J segment lost 2 bases and the V segment lost 4 bases, leaving 4 bases of the junction unmatched. The CDR3 has 17 amino acids. Here the CDR3 DNA reads TGTGCCAGCAGCTCCAGGACTAGCGGGGGGCCCAAAAACATTCAGTACTTC. Translating gives CASSSRTSGGPKNIQYF.

The V call is TRBV27, the J call TRBJ2-2, with 10 nucleotides matching TRBD2. V gave up 8 bases and J gave up 7 bases; unmatched junction bases: 4. The CDR3 is 13 amino acids. From germline, CDR1 is MNHEY and CDR2 SMNVEV (reference sequence). DNA for the CDR3: TGTGCCAGCGGCTTAGCGGGAGGCGGGGAGCTGTTTTTT. It encodes CASGLAGGGELFF.

This chain joins TRBV19 and TRBJ2-7, with TRBD1 as a possible D gene (6 bases). The ends were cut back, 6 bases at V and 5 bases at J, with 14 bases in the middle. Looked up from germline, CDR1 is LNHDA and CDR2 is SQIVND (reference sequence). This CDR3 spans 13 amino acids. CDR3 in amino acids: CASSDRWLDEQYF. The CDR3, as DNA: TGTGCCAGTAGCGACAGGTGGCTCGACGAGCAGTACTTC.

The V and J genes are TRBV7-2 and TRBJ2-7, with 7 positions matching TRBD2. V shed 1 base, J shed 0 bases, and the junction held 6 bases outside the gene matches. The germline gives CDR1 SGHTA, CDR2 FQGNSA. The CDR3 consists of 16 residues. The CDR3 spells CASSLVGGEPSYEQYF. The DNA for the CDR3 is TGTGCCAGCAGCTTAGTGGGGGGGGAGCCCTCCTACGAGCAGTACTTC.

This chain connects TRBV6-1 to TRBJ1-5; D might be TRBD1 (6 bases). Germline assignment: CDR1 MNHNS and CDR2 SASEGT. Trimming took 3 bases from V and 0 from J, leaving 12 bases between them. The CDR3 has 16 residues. The CDR3 loop is CASSDIGQISNQPQHF. For the CDR3, the DNA is TGTGCCAGCAGTGATATAGGACAGATTAGCAATCAGCCCCAGCATTTT.

The rearrangement links TRBV4-1 to TRBJ2-7; 10 bases agree with TRBD1. The CDR3 loop spans 17 amino acids. Trimming took 4 bases from V and 2 from J; bases not matched to a gene: 11. The germline V gene has CDR1 MGHRA and CDR2 YSYEKL. The CDR3 region is CASSLAGGTGAAYEQYF. In DNA, the CDR3 is TGCGCCAGCAGCCTCGCAGGGGGGACAGGGGCGGCCTACGAGCAGTACTTC.

The CDR3 protein is CASSYSLHTGANVLTF. The CDR3 DNA reads TGTGCCAGCAGTTACTCGTTACACACTGGGGCCAACGTCCTGACTTTC. This chain connects TRBV6-5 to TRBJ2-6; no definite D call. The V gene's germline CDR1 is MNHEY and CDR2 SVGAGI. The CDR3 contains 16 residues. Trimming stripped 0 bases from V and 2 bases from J, with 8 bases between.

The chain is built from TRBV12-5 and TRBJ2-5, with 11 bases that match TRBD2. Germline V gives CDR1 LGHNT, CDR2 FRNRAP. The CDR3 totals 15 residues. With V trimmed by 0 bases and J by 3 bases, 0 bases remained unmatched. The CDR3, as DNA: TGTGCTAGTGGTTTGGTACTAGCGGGGGAAGAGACCCAGTACTTC. It encodes CASGLVLAGEETQYF.

The chain combines TRBV6-6 with TRBJ1-5; weak D call: TRBD1 (5 bases). V gave up 5 bases and J gave up 6 bases, with 11 bases separating them. CDR3 length equals 13 residues. Germline V CDR1 and CDR2: MNHNY, SVGAGI (reference sequence). The CDR3 DNA reads as TGTGCCAGCAGTCGGGGGTGGGGTCAGCCCCAGCATTTT. Translation: CASSRGWGQPQHF.

The V gene is TRBV6-5, the J gene TRBJ2-7, with 12 bases identical to TRBD1. Trimming cost V 8 bases and J 3 bases; bases outside gene matches: 8. This CDR3 contains 15 residues. Germline assignment: CDR1 MNHEY and CDR2 SVGAGI. This CDR3 reads CASHPGTGGRYEQYF. The CDR3 DNA sequence: TGTGCCAGCCACCCCGGGACAGGGGGCCGCTACGAGCAGTACTTC.

The chain carries TRBV6-1 and TRBJ2-5, with 7 bases aligning to TRBD1. CDR1 and CDR2 (germline): MNHNS, SASEGT. The V gene end was trimmed by 3 bases and the J gene end by 4 bases; junction bases not matched to a gene: 2. The CDR3 covers 13 residues. This chain's CDR3 is CASSEGTVETQYF. CDR3 nucleotide sequence: TGTGCCAGCAGTGAGGGGACAGTAGAGACCCAGTACTTC.

The genes are TRBV4-3 and TRBJ2-7; possible D gene TRBD1, 6 bases. Germline values: CDR1 LGHNA, CDR2 YSLEER. The CDR3 has 15 residues. Trimming stripped 0 bases from V and 0 bases from J, with 9 bases between. CDR3 sequence: CASSQDRTASYEQYF. Written as DNA, the CDR3 is TGCGCCAGCAGCCAAGACCGGACAGCCTCCTACGAGCAGTACTTC.

This clone turned up a few times. For the CDR3, the DNA is TGTGCCAGCAGCTTCGCCGGCGGACAGGGGGTTACTGAAGCTTTCTTT. Its translation: CASSFAGGQGVTEAFF. V is TRBV7-8 and J is TRBJ1-1, with 10 positions matching TRBD1. V lost 3 bases, J lost 5 bases, and 9 bases stayed unmatched. Germline V gene lookup returns CDR1 SGHVS and CDR2 FQNEAQ. The CDR3 is made up of 16 amino acids.

This chain joins TRBV5-6 and TRBJ2-5, with a tentative D call TRBD2 (5 bases). This CDR3 has 13 amino acids. The V end was cut by 5 bases, the J end by 1 base, with 9 bases between. CDR1 and CDR2 from the germline V gene are SGHDT and YYEEEE. CDR3 residues: CASSRDPQETQYF. The CDR3 DNA reads TGTGCCAGCAGTCGGGATCCCCAAGAGACCCAGTACTTC. Drawing the rest from reference TRBV5-6 and TRBJ2-5, the complete variable domain is DAGVTQSPTHLIKTRGQQVTLRCSPKSGHDTVSWYQQALGQGPQFIFQYYEEEERQRGNFPDRFSGHQFPNYSSELNVNALLLGDSALYLCASSRDPQETQYFGPGTRLLVL.

The chain combines TRBV7-9 with TRBJ1-2; TRBD1 might be the D (5 bases). The CDR3 consists of 13 residues. V was cut by 3 bases and J by 3 bases, with 8 bases left in between. Germline V gene sequence: CDR1 SEHNR, CDR2 FQNEAQ (reference sequence). As DNA, the CDR3 is TGTGCCAGCAGCTTTGGGGCAGACTATGGCTACACCTTC. Protein sequence: CASSFGADYGYTF. The full variable domain, its missing parts supplied by reference TRBV7-9 and TRBJ1-2, is DTGVSQNPRHKITKRGQNVTFRCDPISEHNRLYWYRQTLGQGPEFLTYFQNEAQLEKSRLLSDRFSAERPKGSFSTLEIQRTEQGDSAMYLCASSFGADYGYTFGSGTRLTVV.

V and J are TRBV30 and TRBJ2-5; tentative D call: TRBD1 (6 bases). The length of the CDR3 is 13 residues. V was pared by 6 bases and J by 3 bases, with 14 bases between. CDR1 is GTSNPN and CDR2 is SVGIG in the germline V gene (reference sequence). CDR3 sequence: CACTQGPKETQYF. The CDR3 nucleotides are TGTGCCTGTACACAGGGCCCAAAAGAGACCCAGTACTTC.

This clone was found a few times. J is TRBJ1-1 and V is TRBV5-4, with a weak D call TRBD1 (5 bases). Per the germline V gene, CDR1 is SGHNT and CDR2 is YYREEE (reference sequence). The CDR3 consists of 14 residues. V lost 3 bases to trimming and J lost 6 bases, with 15 bases between them. The CDR3 nucleotides read TGTGCCAGCAGCTGGGGTCAGGGTATGCCTGAAGCTTTCTTT. Translation gives CASSWGQGMPEAFF.

The V and J genes are TRBV7-8 and TRBJ1-1; D gene uncertain. CDR3 size: 13 residues. In germline, CDR1 is SGHVS, CDR2 FQNEAQ. V shed 1 base and J shed 3 bases, with 6 bases lying between them. The CDR3 loop reads CASSLVRDTEAFF. In DNA form, the CDR3 reads TGTGCCAGCAGCTTAGTGCGGGACACTGAAGCTTTCTTT.

This CDR3 reads CASSMDWSRDYEQYF. CDR3 DNA: TGTGCCAGTAGTATGGATTGGAGCCGCGACTACGAGCAGTACTTC. The gene calls are TRBV19 and TRBJ2-7; D not certain. Trimming removed 3 bases from V and 3 bases from J, with 15 bases in between. CDR1 and CDR2 (germline): LNHDA, SQIVND (reference sequence). The CDR3 is 15 residues long.